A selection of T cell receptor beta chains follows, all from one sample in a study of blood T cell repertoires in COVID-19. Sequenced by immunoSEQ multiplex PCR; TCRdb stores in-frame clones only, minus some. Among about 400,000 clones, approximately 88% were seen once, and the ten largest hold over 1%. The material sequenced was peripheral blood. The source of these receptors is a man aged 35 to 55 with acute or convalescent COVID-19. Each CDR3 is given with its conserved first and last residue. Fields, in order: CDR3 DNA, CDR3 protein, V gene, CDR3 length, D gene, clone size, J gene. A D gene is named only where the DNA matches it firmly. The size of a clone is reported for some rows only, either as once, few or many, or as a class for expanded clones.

CDR3 DNA: TGTGCCAGCAGCTTAGGCGGGGGTGGCGGCTATGGCTACACCTTC
CDR3 protein: CASSLGGGGGYGYTF
V gene: TRBV13
CDR3 length: 15
D gene: -
clone size: -
J gene: TRBJ1-2

CDR3 DNA: TGTGCCAGCAGCCCCCGTGGGGGCAGGGACGAGCAGTACTTC
CDR3 protein: CASSPRGGRDEQYF
V gene: TRBV7-6
CDR3 length: 14
D gene: -
clone size: once
J gene: TRBJ2-7

CDR3 DNA: TGTGCCAGCAGTTACTCGCTACAGTCCTACGAGCAGTACTTC
CDR3 protein: CASSYSLQSYEQYF
V gene: TRBV6-6
CDR3 length: 14
D gene: -
clone size: -
J gene: TRBJ2-7

CDR3 DNA: TGTGCCAGCAAAAGGGACTCCCAAGAGACCCAGTACTTC
CDR3 protein: CASKRDSQETQYF
V gene: TRBV2
CDR3 length: 13
D gene: -
clone size: once
J gene: TRBJ2-5

CDR3 DNA: TGCAGCGTTATCGGCGGGGGGTTGGGCGACTATGGCACAGATACGCAGTATTTT
CDR3 protein: CSVIGGGLGDYGTDTQYF
V gene: TRBV29-1
CDR3 length: 18
D gene: TRBD2
clone size: -
J gene: TRBJ2-3

CDR3 DNA: TGTGCCAGTAGTATGGACGGGACTTCTGGAAACACCATATATTTT
CDR3 protein: CASSMDGTSGNTIYF
V gene: TRBV19
CDR3 length: 15
D gene: -
clone size: -
J gene: TRBJ1-3

CDR3 DNA: TGTGCCAGCAGTTACTCGGTAGGACAGTACTCTGGAAACACCATATATTTT
CDR3 protein: CASSYSVGQYSGNTIYF
V gene: TRBV6-2/TRBV6-3
CDR3 length: 17
D gene: -
clone size: -
J gene: TRBJ1-3

CDR3 DNA: TGTGCCAGCAGCTTAGACCTAGCGGCGCCGGGGTATTTT
CDR3 protein: CASSLDLAAPGYF
V gene: TRBV11-2
CDR3 length: 13
D gene: TRBD2
clone size: -
J gene: TRBJ2-3

CDR3 DNA: TGTGCCAGCAGTCACACAGGCTCCTACGAGCAGTACTTC
CDR3 protein: CASSHTGSYEQYF
V gene: TRBV28
CDR3 length: 13
D gene: -
clone size: few
J gene: TRBJ2-7

CDR3 DNA: TGTGCCAGCAGCTTAGCACCTAGCGCAGATACGCAGTATTTT
CDR3 protein: CASSLAPSADTQYF
V gene: TRBV7-3
CDR3 length: 14
D gene: -
clone size: -
J gene: TRBJ2-3

CDR3 DNA: TGTGCCAGCAGTTCCCGGACAGGGGGCTACACCTTC
CDR3 protein: CASSSRTGGYTF
V gene: TRBV28
CDR3 length: 12
D gene: TRBD1
clone size: -
J gene: TRBJ1-2

CDR3 DNA: TGTGCCAGCAGCTTGTTCCAGGGGGCTTACGAGCAGTACTTC
CDR3 protein: CASSLFQGAYEQYF
V gene: TRBV5-4
CDR3 length: 14
D gene: TRBD1
clone size: -
J gene: TRBJ2-7

CDR3 DNA: TGTGCCAGCAGCTTGAGGACTAGCGGGAGTTACGAGCAGTACTTC
CDR3 protein: CASSLRTSGSYEQYF
V gene: TRBV5-4
CDR3 length: 15
D gene: TRBD2
clone size: -
J gene: TRBJ2-7

CDR3 DNA: TGTGCCAGCAGCTTCGACCGGGGGTTTCAAGAGACCCAGTACTTC
CDR3 protein: CASSFDRGFQETQYF
V gene: TRBV5-4
CDR3 length: 15
D gene: -
clone size: few
J gene: TRBJ2-5

CDR3 DNA: TGTGCCAGTGGCCACGGGACAGGTTATAGCAATCAGCCCCAGCATTTT
CDR3 protein: CASGHGTGYSNQPQHF
V gene: TRBV19
CDR3 length: 16
D gene: TRBD1
clone size: -
J gene: TRBJ1-5

CDR3 DNA: TGTGCCAGCAGCTCGACAGGGCCGGAGCAGTACTTC
CDR3 protein: CASSSTGPEQYF
V gene: TRBV5-4
CDR3 length: 12
D gene: TRBD1
clone size: -
J gene: TRBJ2-7

CDR3 DNA: TGTGCCTGGACAGGGGGCGGGGGTGGCTACACCTTC
CDR3 protein: CAWTGGGGGYTF
V gene: TRBV30
CDR3 length: 12
D gene: TRBD1
clone size: few
J gene: TRBJ1-2

CDR3 DNA: TGTGCCATCAGTGATTGGACAGGGAGGGAGACCCAGTACTTC
CDR3 protein: CAISDWTGRETQYF
V gene: TRBV10-3
CDR3 length: 14
D gene: TRBD1
clone size: -
J gene: TRBJ2-5

CDR3 DNA: TGTGCCAGCAGTTTATTCGGTTCACCCCTCCACTTT
CDR3 protein: CASSLFGSPLHF
V gene: TRBV27
CDR3 length: 12
D gene: -
clone size: -
J gene: TRBJ1-6

CDR3 DNA: TGTGCCAGTAGTATAGGGGGACAGGGGGCTGGTGAAGCTTTCTTT
CDR3 protein: CASSIGGQGAGEAFF
V gene: TRBV19
CDR3 length: 15
D gene: TRBD1
clone size: -
J gene: TRBJ1-1

CDR3 DNA: TGTGCCAGCAAAAGATTAGAGCAGGGGAACTCTGGAAACACCATATATTTT
CDR3 protein: CASKRLEQGNSGNTIYF
V gene: TRBV3-1/TRBV3-2
CDR3 length: 17
D gene: -
clone size: -
J gene: TRBJ1-3

CDR3 DNA: TGTGCCAGCAGTGGATCCCCTCTAGCGGGAGGAAGTATTTGGGGCCTCAATGAGCAGTTCTTC
CDR3 protein: CASSGSPLAGGSIWGLNEQFF
V gene: TRBV6-6
CDR3 length: 21
D gene: TRBD2
clone size: -
J gene: TRBJ2-1

CDR3 DNA: TGTGCCAGCAGCCTCGCTAGCTATGAGCAGTTCTTC
CDR3 protein: CASSLASYEQFF
V gene: TRBV5-5
CDR3 length: 12
D gene: -
clone size: once
J gene: TRBJ2-1

CDR3 DNA: TGTGCCTGGAACGGGGGATCCTACAATGAGCAGTTCTTC
CDR3 protein: CAWNGGSYNEQFF
V gene: TRBV30
CDR3 length: 13
D gene: -
clone size: -
J gene: TRBJ2-1

CDR3 DNA: TGTGCCAGCAGTTTGTTTCAGGGCAGTTATGGCTACACCTTC
CDR3 protein: CASSLFQGSYGYTF
V gene: TRBV28
CDR3 length: 14
D gene: -
clone size: -
J gene: TRBJ1-2

CDR3 DNA: TGTGCCAGCAGCTCCGGGACAGGGCTTTCCGAGCAGTACTTC
CDR3 protein: CASSSGTGLSEQYF
V gene: TRBV5-6
CDR3 length: 14
D gene: TRBD1
clone size: -
J gene: TRBJ2-7

CDR3 DNA: TGTGCCTGGAGTGTATCGGTGGGAGGGGACACTGAAGCTTTCTTT
CDR3 protein: CAWSVSVGGDTEAFF
V gene: TRBV30
CDR3 length: 15
D gene: -
clone size: -
J gene: TRBJ1-1

CDR3 DNA: TGCAGTGCTAGTGGTGTGGCCCAGCGGTTAGAGACCCAGTACTTC
CDR3 protein: CSASGVAQRLETQYF
V gene: TRBV20-1
CDR3 length: 15
D gene: -
clone size: -
J gene: TRBJ2-5

CDR3 DNA: TGTGCCAGTGGACTAGCGTCTTACAATGAGCAGTTCTTC
CDR3 protein: CASGLASYNEQFF
V gene: TRBV27
CDR3 length: 13
D gene: TRBD2
clone size: -
J gene: TRBJ2-1

CDR3 DNA: TGCGCCAGCAGCCAGGCACAGGGGGCGGACACTGAAGCTTTCTTT
CDR3 protein: CASSQAQGADTEAFF
V gene: TRBV4-3
CDR3 length: 15
D gene: TRBD1
clone size: -
J gene: TRBJ1-1

CDR3 DNA: TGTGCCAGTAGTATTTCGCGGGGGGGAATCCGGAATGAGCAGTTCTTC
CDR3 protein: CASSISRGGIRNEQFF
V gene: TRBV19
CDR3 length: 16
D gene: TRBD2
clone size: -
J gene: TRBJ2-1

CDR3 DNA: TGTGCCAGCAGCCAGGGACAGGCAGGGGCAACTAATGAAAAACTGTTTTTT
CDR3 protein: CASSQGQAGATNEKLFF
V gene: TRBV14
CDR3 length: 17
D gene: TRBD1
clone size: -
J gene: TRBJ1-4

CDR3 DNA: TGTGCCAGCAGCTGGGGACTAGTCACAGATACGCAGTATTTT
CDR3 protein: CASSWGLVTDTQYF
V gene: TRBV5-4
CDR3 length: 14
D gene: TRBD2
clone size: -
J gene: TRBJ2-3

CDR3 DNA: TGTGCCAGCAGGGCGTTACAGGGAAACAATCAGCCCCAGCATTTT
CDR3 protein: CASRALQGNNQPQHF
V gene: TRBV28
CDR3 length: 15
D gene: -
clone size: -
J gene: TRBJ1-5

CDR3 DNA: TGCAGCGTTGGACAGGTGGGCACTGAAGCTTTCTTT
CDR3 protein: CSVGQVGTEAFF
V gene: TRBV29-1
CDR3 length: 12
D gene: -
clone size: -
J gene: TRBJ1-1

CDR3 DNA: TGCGCCAGCAGCTATACAATCGGAGGCACAGATACGCAGTATTTT
CDR3 protein: CASSYTIGGTDTQYF
V gene: TRBV5-1
CDR3 length: 15
D gene: -
clone size: -
J gene: TRBJ2-3

CDR3 DNA: TGTGCCAGCAGCCAAGCGAAGGGGTTGGTGACCAAAAACATTCAGTACTTC
CDR3 protein: CASSQAKGLVTKNIQYF
V gene: TRBV3-1/TRBV3-2
CDR3 length: 17
D gene: -
clone size: -
J gene: TRBJ2-4

CDR3 DNA: TGTGCCATCAGTGAGTTTCCAAGCCGGGGCAATGAGCAGTTCTTC
CDR3 protein: CAISEFPSRGNEQFF
V gene: TRBV10-3
CDR3 length: 15
D gene: -
clone size: -
J gene: TRBJ2-1

CDR3 DNA: TGTGCCAGCAGTGAACCCCTGCGCCCGCAGTATTTT
CDR3 protein: CASSEPLRPQYF
V gene: TRBV6-1
CDR3 length: 12
D gene: -
clone size: once
J gene: TRBJ2-3

CDR3 DNA: TGCGCCAGCAGCTCTGGGACAGGGTTCACTGTCTACGAGCAGTACTTC
CDR3 protein: CASSSGTGFTVYEQYF
V gene: TRBV5-1
CDR3 length: 16
D gene: TRBD1
clone size: -
J gene: TRBJ2-7

CDR3 DNA: TGTGCCACCAGCAGAGCCAGTGGCGGATCTGAAAAACTGTTTTTT
CDR3 protein: CATSRASGGSEKLFF
V gene: TRBV15
CDR3 length: 15
D gene: -
clone size: -
J gene: TRBJ1-4

CDR3 DNA: TGTGCCTGGAGTGTACTGGCTCCAGGACGGGGAAACACTGAAGCTTTCTTT
CDR3 protein: CAWSVLAPGRGNTEAFF
V gene: TRBV30
CDR3 length: 17
D gene: -
clone size: -
J gene: TRBJ1-1

CDR3 DNA: TGTGCCAGCAGAGATACGGGACAGGGCTTTCGAGGCTACACCTTC
CDR3 protein: CASRDTGQGFRGYTF
V gene: TRBV2
CDR3 length: 15
D gene: TRBD1
clone size: -
J gene: TRBJ1-2

CDR3 DNA: TGCAGCGTTGTAATCCCGTCGGGGTCCTATGGCTACACCTTC
CDR3 protein: CSVVIPSGSYGYTF
V gene: TRBV29-1
CDR3 length: 14
D gene: -
clone size: few
J gene: TRBJ1-2

CDR3 DNA: TGTGCCAGTAGTTCAGGGGCCCGCCTCATTTATAGCAATCAGCCCCAGCATTTT
CDR3 protein: CASSSGARLIYSNQPQHF
V gene: TRBV19
CDR3 length: 18
D gene: -
clone size: -
J gene: TRBJ1-5

CDR3 DNA: TGTGCCAGCAGTTACACTAGGGGGTACGAGCAGTACTTC
CDR3 protein: CASSYTRGYEQYF
V gene: TRBV6-5
CDR3 length: 13
D gene: -
clone size: -
J gene: TRBJ2-7